This TCR beta chain was captured in a study of T cell responses to AZD1222 COVID-19 vaccine. About the research overall: Second-dose groups at about 4 or about 12 weeks were pooled.

As for this clone: What it binds is not known.

After removal of 3 bases from V and 4 bases from J, the junction contained 7 bases not matched to a gene. CDR1 is LGHDT and CDR2 is YNNKEL in the germline V gene (reference sequence). The CDR3 consists of 15 residues. Some clones are missing from TCRdb's copy, which holds only in-frame ones; the method was immunoSEQ multiplex PCR. The sample includes fewer than 150,000 clones, 87% of them seen just once. General study results and limits: Baseline serology detected seropositivity in only six or seven AZD1222 recipients. Donors were chiefly white British, with a greater number of females, and clonal diversity was perhaps underestimated. A rise in Spike-specific TCR breadth and depth followed two AZD1222 doses.

The gene calls are TRBV3-1 (or the pseudogene TRBV3-2) and TRBJ1-1; 8 bases align to TRBD1. Sample: peripheral blood, taken on day 0 of AZD1222 vaccination. This sequence was found in an adult in good health. CDR3 nucleotide sequence: TGTGCCAGCAGCCACGGACAGGGCGTGAGCACTGAAGCTTTCTTT. Protein product: CASSHGQGVSTEAFF.